The 17 T cell receptor beta chains in this list originate from one sample, sequenced in a study of PD-L1 blockade in urothelial cancer. Sequencing was performed with immunoSEQ multiplex PCR; in TCRdb, only in-frame clones are kept and a portion is missing. The table shows approximately 70,000 clones, with 84% occurring only once. Time point of the sample: pretreatment peripheral blood. The specimen was PBMCs, collected around atezolizumab (anti-PD-L1) treatment. These receptors came from a woman between 65 and 79 years old with urothelial cancer.

This chain uses TRBV7-9 with TRBJ1-1; tentative D call: TRBD1 (6 bases). The V and J ends lost 9 bases and 8 bases respectively, with 22 bases between them. The CDR3 spans 14 residues. From germline, CDR1 is SEHNR and CDR2 FQNEAQ (reference sequence). Here the CDR3 DNA reads TGTGCCAGTATCCCTCAGGGGAGAACTATCGAAGCTTTCTTT. The encoded protein is CASIPQGRTIEAFF. Full variable domain (remainder filled in from reference TRBV7-9 and TRBJ1-1): DTGVSQNPRHKITKRGQNVTFRCDPISEHNRLYWYRQTLGQGPEFLTYFQNEAQLEKSRLLSDRFSAERPKGSFSTLEIQRTEQGDSAMYLCASIPQGRTIEAFFGQGTRLTVV.

The CDR3 sequence is CASSPDREHNEQFF. The CDR3, as DNA: TGTGCCAGCAGCCCCGACAGGGAACACAATGAGCAGTTCTTC. This chain uses TRBV7-2 with TRBJ2-1; 7 bases map to TRBD1. Trimming took 5 bases from V and 5 from J; bases not matched to a gene: 6. Per the germline V gene, CDR1 is SGHTA and CDR2 is FQGNSA. This CDR3 has 14 residues.

J is TRBJ2-3 and V is TRBV5-1; D call uncertain. The CDR3 consists of 13 residues. Between the trimmed V and J ends, which lost 2 bases and 0 bases, there was a span of 4 bases. CDR1 and CDR2 from the germline V gene are SGHRS and YFSETQ. CDR3 protein: CASSFPSTDTQYF. The CDR3 nucleotides read TGCGCCAGCAGCTTCCCAAGCACAGATACGCAGTATTTT.

V and J are TRBV5-4 and TRBJ2-7; 7 positions agree with TRBD1. There are 15 residues in the CDR3. Germline V CDR1 and CDR2: SGHNT, YYREEE (reference sequence). J gave up 1 base and V 4 bases, and 8 bases lay outside the gene matches. The CDR3 spells CASSPSETGSYEQYF. The CDR3 nucleotides are TGTGCCAGCAGCCCCTCGGAGACAGGGTCCTACGAGCAGTACTTC. The entire variable domain, with the rest obtained from reference TRBV5-4 and TRBJ2-7, is as follows: ETGVTQSPTHLIKTRGQQVTLRCSSQSGHNTVSWYQQALGQGPQFIFQYYREEENGRGNFPPRFSGLQFPNYSSELNVNALELDDSALYLCASSPSETGSYEQYFGPGTRLTVT.

The rearrangement joins TRBV19 to TRBJ1-1, with D maybe TRBD1 (5 bases). Germline V gives CDR1 LNHDA, CDR2 SQIVND (reference sequence). The CDR3 length is 12 residues. With 6 bases removed from V and 7 bases from J, the gap between germline ends came to 12 bases. The DNA of the CDR3 is TGTGCCAGTAGCCCCAGGGATAATGAAGCTTTCTTT. Protein sequence: CASSPRDNEAFF.

This chain connects TRBV28 to TRBJ2-1, with 8 bases fitting TRBD2. In germline, CDR1 is MDHEN, CDR2 SYDVKM. This CDR3 is 15 amino acids long. V shed 7 bases and J 9 bases; nucleotides not matched to a gene: 14. The DNA of the CDR3 is TGTGCCAGCACCAAAGGCCAAGCGGGAGTCGGTGAGCAGTTCTTC. Translated: CASTKGQAGVGEQFF.

The rearrangement uses TRBV15 and TRBJ2-6; 13 positions match TRBD2. This CDR3 contains 20 residues. Looked up from germline, CDR1 is LNHNV and CDR2 is YYDKDF (reference sequence). V shed 0 bases, J shed 3 bases, and the junction held 8 bases outside the gene matches. The CDR3, as DNA: TGTGCCACCAGCAGAGATTATAGGACTAGCGGGAGAGGTGGGGCCAACGTCCTGACTTTC. Encoded protein: CATSRDYRTSGRGGANVLTF.

This clone was counted only a few times. The CDR3 DNA reads TGCAGCGTTGTTGCCAGTGTCGTGGGCTACACCTTC. The encoded protein is CSVVASVVGYTF. The chain uses TRBV29-1 and TRBJ1-2; D unresolved. The germline V gene has CDR1 SQVTM and CDR2 ANQGSEA. V shed 4 bases and J shed 8 bases, with 14 bases lying between them. The CDR3 is 12 residues long. The entire variable domain, with the rest obtained from reference TRBV29-1 and TRBJ1-2, is as follows: SAVISQKPSRDICQRGTSLTIQCQVDSQVTMMFWYRQQPGQSLTLIATANQGSEATYESGFVIDKFPISRPNLTFSTLTVSNMSPEDSSIYLCSVVASVVGYTFGSGTRLTVV.

The chain recombines TRBV5-1 with TRBJ2-7; tentatively, D is TRBD1 (6 bases). Trimming removed 3 bases at V and 2 bases at J, with 12 bases between. Germline V lookup: CDR1 SGHRS, CDR2 YFSETQ. The CDR3 consists of 14 residues. The CDR3 sequence is CASSSGTPTYEQYF. CDR3 in DNA: TGCGCCAGCAGCTCGGGGACACCAACCTACGAGCAGTACTTC.

This clone came up a few times. The chain is built from TRBV6-5 and TRBJ1-2, with 8 nucleotides matching TRBD1. Germline V gives CDR1 MNHEY, CDR2 SVGAGI. CDR3 length: 14 residues. V lost 2 bases and J lost 7; bases outside the gene matches: 6. The CDR3 bases are TGTGCCAGCAGTTACCGACAGGGGCGGGGTGGCTACACCTTC. Translating it yields CASSYRQGRGGYTF.

The chain has TRBV5-5 and TRBJ1-5; D may be TRBD1 (6 bases). This CDR3 region has 15 residues. Per germline, CDR1 SGHKS and CDR2 YYEKEE (reference sequence). V was pared by 0 bases and J by 6 bases, with 13 bases between. Here the CDR3 reads CASSLGRGDGQPQHF. CDR3 in DNA: TGTGCCAGCAGCTTGGGCAGGGGAGACGGTCAGCCCCAGCATTTT. Complete variable domain (other parts from reference TRBV5-5 and TRBJ1-5): DAGVTQSPTHLIKTRGQQVTLRCSPISGHKSVSWYQQVLGQGPQFIFQYYEKEERGRGNFPDRFSARQFPNYSSELNVNALLLGDSALYLCASSLGRGDGQPQHFGDGTRLSIL.

This CDR3 reads CASSQDTRTGSITEAFF. For the CDR3, the DNA is TGTGCCAGCAGTCAAGATACAAGGACAGGGTCGATCACTGAAGCTTTCTTT. This sequence joins TRBV6-1 and TRBJ1-1; 8 nucleotides line up with TRBD1. This CDR3 spans 17 amino acids. V lost 5 bases, J lost 4 bases, and 15 bases stayed unmatched. CDR1 and CDR2 (germline): MNHNS, SASEGT.

The chain couples TRBV7-2 to TRBJ2-1; no reliable D call. The germline gives CDR1 SGHTA, CDR2 FQGNSA. V lost 5 bases to trimming and J lost 8 bases, with 19 bases between them. The CDR3 is 15 amino acids. The CDR3 spells CASSPNPQAFYEQFF. CDR3 sequence (DNA): TGTGCCAGCAGCCCGAACCCCCAAGCGTTTTATGAGCAGTTCTTC.

CDR3 sequence: CASSGLAGDGEQYF. As DNA, the CDR3 is TGTGCCAGCAGCGGACTAGCCGGGGACGGCGAGCAGTACTTC. This sequence joins TRBV6-5 and TRBJ2-7; the match to TRBD2 covers 8 bases. Germline-derived CDR1 and CDR2 are MNHEY and SVGAGI. This CDR3 is 14 amino acids long. V was pared by 6 bases and J by 6 bases, with 10 bases of the junction left unmatched.

For this clone: Additional DNA sequences in this sample encode the identical CDR3. The chain uses TRBV2 and TRBJ2-1, with 7 bases fitting TRBD2. Germline loops: CDR1 SNHLY, CDR2 FYNNEI. Trimming cost V 5 bases and J 2 bases; bases outside gene matches: 0. This CDR3 is built from 13 residues. The CDR3 loop reads CASSRGAYNEQFF. The DNA of the CDR3 is TGTGCCAGCAGTCGGGGGGCCTACAATGAGCAGTTCTTC.

V gene TRBV7-2 combines with J gene TRBJ2-3, with D perhaps TRBD2 (5 bases). The germline CDR1 and CDR2 sequences are SGHTA and FQGNSA. CDR3 length: 18 amino acids. V was clipped by 3 bases and J by 3 bases, with 22 bases between them. This CDR3 is CASSLRPRLLDGTDTQYF. In DNA, the CDR3 is TGTGCCAGCAGCTTGAGGCCCCGGTTACTAGATGGTACAGATACGCAGTATTTT. The whole variable domain, remainder taken from reference TRBV7-2 and TRBJ2-3, is GAGVSQSPSNKVTEKGKDVELRCDPISGHTALYWYRQSLGQGLEFLIYFQGNSAPDKSGLPSDRFSAERTGGSVSTLTIQRTQQEDSAVYLCASSLRPRLLDGTDTQYFGPGTRLTVL.

The rearrangement joins TRBV27 to TRBJ2-3; 9 bases fit TRBD1. This CDR3 is 18 amino acids long. V shed 2 bases, J shed 2 bases, and the junction held 11 bases outside the gene matches. Germline assignment: CDR1 MNHEY and CDR2 SMNVEV (reference sequence). The CDR3 loop reads CASSLRNRGRQSTDTQYF. CDR3 in DNA: TGTGCCAGCAGTTTACGCAACAGGGGGCGGCAATCCACAGATACGCAGTATTTT.